A selection of T cell receptor beta chains follows, all from one sample in a study of blood T cell repertoires in COVID-19. Some clones are missing from TCRdb's copy, which holds only in-frame ones; the method was immunoSEQ multiplex PCR. This table holds about 400,000 clones, roughly 85% found once. The sequenced material came from PBMCs or T cells enriched from blood (not recorded which). The receptor source for this set is a woman between 18 and 29 years old with acute COVID-19. Each CDR3 is given with its conserved first and last residue. A D gene is named only where the DNA matches it firmly. Part of the rows lack a size; the others show once, few, many or a class for expanded clones.

J,D,V,size,DNA,CDR3
TRBJ2-3,TRBD2,TRBV5-1,.,TGCGCCACCTCTAGCGGGGGGATATCAGATACGCAGTATTTT,CATSSGGISDTQYF
TRBJ2-1,TRBD1,TRBV24-1,.,TGTGCCACCAGTGATTTCACAGGGGGGTACAATGAGCAGTTCTTC,CATSDFTGGYNEQFF
TRBJ1-2,.,TRBV7-2,.,TGTGCCAGCAGCCCACCTAACCCTAACTATGGCTACACCTTC,CASSPPNPNYGYTF
TRBJ1-4,TRBD1,TRBV5-1,.,TGCGCCAGCACCCAGGGGGCACCGAATGAAAAACTGTTTTTT,CASTQGAPNEKLFF
TRBJ2-2,.,TRBV12-3/TRBV12-4,.,TGTGCCAGCAGCCTGAGGGGGAACGGGGAGCTGTTTTTT,CASSLRGNGELFF
TRBJ1-5,.,TRBV19,.,TGTGCCAGTAGTAGCCTCGGTCAGCCCCAGCATTTT,CASSSLGQPQHF
TRBJ2-1,TRBD2,TRBV5-4,.,TGTGCCAGCAGCCCGACTAGCGGATCCTACAATGAGCAGTTCTTC,CASSPTSGSYNEQFF
TRBJ1-3,TRBD1,TRBV2,.,TGTGCCAGCCACGGACAGGAGTGGGACACCATATATTTT,CASHGQEWDTIYF
TRBJ1-1,.,TRBV2,.,TGTGCCAGCAGTGTAGACAGCATGAACACTGAAGCTTTCTTT,CASSVDSMNTEAFF
TRBJ1-2,.,TRBV5-1,.,TGCGCCAGCAGCTTGGACAGGGCCAACTATGGCTACACCTTC,CASSLDRANYGYTF
TRBJ2-7,.,TRBV12-3/TRBV12-4,.,TGTGCCAGCAGTTCCAGGGGATCCTACGAGCAGTACTTC,CASSSRGSYEQYF
TRBJ2-1,.,TRBV14,.,TGTGCCAGCAGCCAAGACTACTACAATGAGCAGTTCTTC,CASSQDYYNEQFF
TRBJ1-2,.,TRBV15,.,TGTGCCACCAGCAGAGATCGGGGATTTGGTGGCTACACCTTC,CATSRDRGFGGYTF
TRBJ1-3,TRBD1,TRBV12-3/TRBV12-4,few,TGTGCCAGCAGTTTAACAGGGGGGGACACCATATATTTT,CASSLTGGDTIYF
TRBJ2-3,.,TRBV21-1,.,TGTGCCAGCAGCAAAGCTCTGGAGGACAGGGCCCCGCACGGCACAGATACGCAGTATTTT,CASSKALEDRAPHGTDTQYF
TRBJ2-3,.,TRBV6-5,.,TGTGCCAGCAGTTACTCGAGGTACCCCGGCACAGATACGCAGTATTTT,CASSYSRYPGTDTQYF
TRBJ2-1,TRBD2,TRBV7-9,.,TGTGCCAGCAGCCCTGAGGGGACTAGCAAATACAATGAGCAGTTCTTC,CASSPEGTSKYNEQFF
TRBJ2-1,TRBD2,TRBV9,once,TGTGCCAGCAGCCCCGCGGGGGGGGAATACAATGAGCAGTTCTTC,CASSPAGGEYNEQFF
TRBJ2-3,TRBD2,TRBV10-3,.,TGTGCCATCAGTTCCCCGACTAGCGGGAGGCCAGATACGCAGTATTTT,CAISSPTSGRPDTQYF
TRBJ1-5,TRBD1,TRBV4-2,.,TGTGCCAGCAGCCATAGTGGGACAGGGGGCATCGGCAATCAGCCCCAGCATTTT,CASSHSGTGGIGNQPQHF
TRBJ2-1,.,TRBV7-9,.,TGTGCCAGCAGCTTAGTGCGGGGCCCGGCTTTCTTC,CASSLVRGPAFF
TRBJ2-3,TRBD2,TRBV29-1,.,TGCAGCGTTGAAGATCTTCAAGGAGCGGGGTTCACAGATACGCAGTATTTT,CSVEDLQGAGFTDTQYF
TRBJ1-5,.,TRBV28,once,TGTGCCAGCTCCCGGACAGTTAATCAGCCCCAGCATTTT,CASSRTVNQPQHF
TRBJ2-1,.,TRBV9,.,TGTGCCAGCAGCGTTACAGGGTCCCGGGGTGAGCAGTTCTTC,CASSVTGSRGEQFF